This T cell receptor beta chain was recovered during a study of immune evolution from preneoplasia to lung adenocarcinoma. Note on this clone: Its antigen is not known.

Study-level points and caveats: Clonality was highest in normal lung, lower in later-stage lesions apparently. Normal lung had the highest top T cell clone frequencies.

Trimming took off 0 bases at V and 0 bases at J, with 7 bases between the two ends. Germline V lookup: CDR1 SGHKS, CDR2 YYEKEE (reference sequence). The CDR3 length is 15 residues. Patient tissue came from resections in Japan or China, 2014–2017. Each case's diagnosis was confirmed by two pathologists on H&E. This table comes from immunoSEQ multiplex PCR, and its TCRdb copy is limited to in-frame clones, with some not included. Here the sample spans more than 10,000 clones, 65% to 80% being singletons. This sequence joins TRBV5-5 and TRBJ1-5; no definite D call. The sequenced sample consisted of FFPE normal lung tissue adjacent to the tumor. This sequence was found in a person in their 60s with lung adenocarcinoma. Some clones in this sample may be carry-over from other donors' samples. CDR3 DNA: TGTGCCAGCAGCTTGGTTTCGGATAGCAATCAGCCCCAGCATTTT. Translation: CASSLVSDSNQPQHF.